The sequence of this TCR beta chain was determined in a study of radiotherapy plus CTLA-4 blockade in lung cancer. Overall study: With around 30% of patients having disease control, objective responses were seen in roughly 18%.

The protocol was immunoSEQ multiplex PCR, while the TCRdb copy is restricted to in-frame clones and leaves out a portion. The sample has over 70,000 clones, 75% to 90% seen once. Note on this clone: The antigen is not known.

Germline V lookup: CDR1 SNHLY, CDR2 FYNNEI. CDR3 length: 17 amino acids. The ends lost 0 bases at V and 0 bases at J; junction bases unmatched: 4. General study points: Reports identified early blood T cell clone dynamics, with interferon-beta, as the best response predictor.

Enrolled patients, whose metastatic non-small-cell lung cancer was chemo-refractory, received focal radiation plus CTLA-4 blockade with ipilimumab. The sample consisted of peripheral blood, taken from a patient treated with radiotherapy plus ipilimumab. This rearrangement joins TRBV2 to TRBJ2-2, with 7 bases that match TRBD2. This sequence originates from a human donor with non-small cell lung cancer who had a partial response to radiotherapy plus ipilimumab. The CDR3 region has the DNA TGTGCCAGCAGTGAAGCCTGGGGAGGGGCGAACACCGGGGAGCTGTTTTTT. Its translation: CASSEAWGGANTGELFF.